This is a list of T cell receptor beta chains from one sample in a study of blood T cell repertoires in COVID-19. The data were produced by immunoSEQ multiplex PCR, yet TCRdb's version contains in-frame clones alone and is incomplete. This repertoire shows fewer than 150,000 clones, 65% to 90% found once; its top ten account for around 2.9%. Source material: peripheral blood. These receptors were collected from a man aged 50 to 60 with acute or convalescent COVID-19. CDR3s leave out the opening cysteine and the closing phenylalanine or tryptophan. A D gene is named only where the DNA matches it firmly.

J,D,V,length,CDR3
TRBJ1-5,-,TRBV28,10,ASIQGNQPQH
TRBJ1-5,TRBD1,TRBV27,13,ASRRDRGIGQPQH
TRBJ2-1,TRBD1,TRBV10-2,13,ASSLSGQGWNEQF
TRBJ2-1,TRBD2,TRBV9,13,ASSVTSGRQNEQF
TRBJ2-2,TRBD2,TRBV2,14,ASSVAGGSDTGELF
TRBJ2-3,TRBD1,TRBV28,13,ASSSIQGASDTQY
TRBJ1-1,-,TRBV6-5,12,ASRRELMNTEAF
TRBJ2-7,TRBD1,TRBV5-1,14,ASSNTEGTGSYEQY
TRBJ1-4,-,TRBV2,13,ASRSIGATNEKLF
TRBJ2-2,TRBD1,TRBV19,13,ASGPGQTNTGELF
TRBJ1-1,-,TRBV3-1/TRBV3-2,10,ASSQENRKAF
TRBJ1-5,-,TRBV11-2,11,ASSQYSNQPQH
TRBJ1-5,-,TRBV28,13,ASSLGLRSNQPQH
TRBJ1-1,-,TRBV2,9,ASIFASPTF
TRBJ2-1,TRBD2,TRBV6-6,12,ASSYGREVDEQF
TRBJ1-3,-,TRBV4-2,11,ASSQNTGNTIY
TRBJ2-1,-,TRBV30,11,AIFGGGQSEQF
TRBJ2-7,TRBD1,TRBV19,13,ASSQLPGQIYEQY
TRBJ2-3,TRBD2,TRBV5-6,15,ASSSIGTSGGTDTQY
TRBJ2-1,-,TRBV5-5,14,ASSSLLASSYNEQF
TRBJ2-4,TRBD1,TRBV29-1,12,SAGTGGIENIQY
TRBJ1-2,-,TRBV28,11,ASSFGQGKGYT
TRBJ1-2,TRBD1,TRBV14,14,ASSQDWGQGVFGYT
TRBJ2-7,TRBD1,TRBV6-6,12,ASSVSGTGYEQY
TRBJ2-1,TRBD1,TRBV19,13,ASSTTGRRLGEQF
TRBJ2-7,-,TRBV14,15,ASSQEPYGGIAHEQY
TRBJ2-7,TRBD2,TRBV19,12,ASSIGREAYEQY
TRBJ1-1,-,TRBV4-2,12,ASRHLGGNTEAF
TRBJ1-6,TRBD1,TRBV3-1/TRBV3-2,10,ASSQTDRGLH
TRBJ2-5,-,TRBV7-2,11,ASSLYYQETQY
TRBJ1-1,-,TRBV27,13,ASSRAVREITEAF
TRBJ2-6,-,TRBV2,14,ATTPGSRSGANVLT
TRBJ1-1,-,TRBV30,10,AWSLMNTEAF
TRBJ1-4,TRBD1,TRBV5-1,13,ASSSQGGTNEKLF
TRBJ1-4,-,TRBV19,11,ASSIQGREKLF
TRBJ1-2,-,TRBV2,12,ASSESRDWDGYT
TRBJ1-2,TRBD1,TRBV6-5,12,ASSYQTGVGGYT
TRBJ2-7,-,TRBV6-5,12,ASRKQGGPYEQY
TRBJ2-3,TRBD2,TRBV18,15,ASSPPGLAGFTDTQY
TRBJ1-6,-,TRBV28,11,ASSRAYNSPLH
TRBJ2-3,TRBD1,TRBV7-9,15,ASSPPTHRGKTDTQY
TRBJ1-1,-,TRBV4-1,10,ASSQGRTEAF
TRBJ2-7,-,TRBV2,12,ASSDDSVTYEQY
TRBJ2-3,TRBD2,TRBV10-1,16,ASSESWIAGGPRDTQY
TRBJ1-2,-,TRBV5-4,13,ASSPGPGGFYGYT
TRBJ1-2,TRBD1,TRBV2,14,ASSTNTGTGGGGYT
TRBJ1-2,-,TRBV29-1,11,SVAEGERYGYT
TRBJ2-3,-,TRBV11-3,14,ASSPQGQGITDTQY
TRBJ1-3,-,TRBV27,13,ASSPRGSSGNTIY
TRBJ1-2,-,TRBV6-5,11,ASHREGSYGYT
TRBJ2-1,-,TRBV5-6,12,ASSPVNRGDEQF
TRBJ2-7,-,TRBV5-1,13,ASSLLPDTSYEQY
TRBJ1-5,TRBD1,TRBV6-2/TRBV6-3,12,ASSSGQGEQPQH
TRBJ1-1,-,TRBV3-1/TRBV3-2,12,ASSQGGGGRRAF
TRBJ2-7,-,TRBV7-9,12,ASSDGWSSYEQY